The source of this T cell receptor beta chain is a study of PD-L1 blockade in urothelial cancer. The overall study: Patients' histories included 0 to 3 prior chemotherapy regimens. Analysis of the blood was performed 3 weeks (second dose) and 6 weeks after treatment start.

Synthetic TCR analog templates were spiked into all PCRs individually. TCRdb's copy holds only in-frame clones and misses some; the assay was immunoSEQ multiplex PCR. The top ten hold about 23% of the sample, which has approximately 40,000 clones, approximately 86% seen once. Time point noted: peripheral blood 6 weeks after treatment start. All patients handed over anywhere from 1 to 8 samples, pretreatment and on-treatment. Per germline, CDR1 MRHNA and CDR2 SNTAGT. The CDR3 has 13 amino acids. V lost 2 bases, J lost 2 bases, and 4 bases lay in between. This clone was counted a single time. The J gene is TRBJ1-5, the V gene TRBV6-4; D is uncertain. The TCR sequence derives from a man in his fifties or sixties with urothelial cancer. The sequences come from PBMCs, collected around atezolizumab (anti-PD-L1) treatment. The CDR3 sequence is CASSDRGNQPQHF. In nucleotides, the CDR3 is TGTGCCAGCAGTGACAGAGGCAATCAGCCCCAGCATTTT.